This passage covers 22 T cell receptor beta chains from one sample sequenced in a study of blood T cells in healthy people across ages. Primers used in a second PCR of about 6 to 11 cycles were a sample-barcoded 5' primer and a J-beta primer mix. Using its own MiXCR run on the 5' RACE reads, TCRdb lists one record per CDR3 protein. Here the sample spans around 1,000,000 distinct CDR3 sequences, more than 30% being singletons. Sample: blood. The receptor source for this set is a man aged 18 to 35 in good health.

This clonotype was seen only a few times. The CDR3 coding sequence is TGTGCCAGCATCGCATCGGACTATAGCAATCAGCCCCAGCATTTT. As protein: CASIASDYSNQPQHF. The rearrangement links TRBV6-6 to TRBJ1-5; D not certain. Trimming pared 7 bases from V and 0 bases from J, leaving 13 bases between. The V gene's germline CDR1 is MNHNY and CDR2 SVGAGI (reference sequence). The CDR3 spans 15 residues.

This clonotype appeared a few times. The chain has TRBV7-6 and TRBJ2-1, with D perhaps TRBD1 or TRBD2 (5 bases each). With 1 base removed from V and 3 bases from J, the gap between germline ends came to 10 bases. The germline CDR1 and CDR2 sequences are SGHVS and FNYEAQ. This CDR3 is built from 15 residues. CDR3 bases: TGTGCCAGCAGCTTAGTAGGGGACGGCTACAATGAGCAGTTCTTC. Protein: CASSLVGDGYNEQFF. The full variable domain, in which reference TRBV7-6 and TRBJ2-1 provide the parts outside the CDR3, is GAGVSQSPRYKVTKRGQDVALRCDPISGHVSLYWYRQALGQGPEFLTYFNYEAQQDKSGLPNDRFSAERPEGSISTLTIQRTEQRDSAMYRCASSLVGDGYNEQFFGPGTRLTVL.

This sequence joins TRBV10-3 and TRBJ1-2; unclear D gene. The V gene lost 4 bases and the J gene lost 7 bases, with 22 bases spanning the gap. Per germline, CDR1 ENHRY and CDR2 SYGVKD. The CDR3 has 16 amino acids. CDR3 bases: TGTGCCATCAGTGTAATTTTGGACGTAGGTGATTCTGGCTACACCTTC. Residues: CAISVILDVGDSGYTF.

The chain uses TRBV9 and TRBJ2-2; the D is unclear. The CDR3 loop spans 14 amino acids. Germline loops: CDR1 SGDLS, CDR2 YYNGEE. Trimming took off 0 bases at V and 7 bases at J, with 10 bases between the two ends. CDR3 in amino acids: CASSVDRYLGELFF. The DNA of the CDR3 is TGTGCCAGCAGCGTAGATCGTTATCTCGGGGAGCTGTTTTTT.

DNA for the CDR3: TGTGCCACCAGCAGAGATACGGGTTGGGGCAGGGAGCTGTTTTTT. The encoded protein is CATSRDTGWGRELFF. The chain uses TRBV15 and TRBJ2-2; maybe TRBD1 (5 bases). Germline V gives CDR1 LNHNV, CDR2 YYDKDF (reference sequence). With 0 bases removed from V and 9 bases from J, the gap between germline ends came to 14 bases. The CDR3 extends over 15 amino acids.

The count of this clonotype is one. This sequence may be a read error, since a much larger clone differs from it by one base. The chain has TRBV27 and TRBJ2-1, with D possibly being TRBD1 or TRBD2 (5 bases each). Germline V lookup: CDR1 MNHEY, CDR2 SMNVEV (reference sequence). The V and J ends lost 5 bases and 5 bases respectively, with 16 bases between them. The CDR3 loop spans 15 amino acids. This chain's CDR3 is CASSLGPVGDNEQFF. The CDR3 coding sequence is TGTGCCAGCAGTCTGGGACCTGTAGGCGACAATGAGCAGTTCTTC.

Regarding this clonotype: This clone may be a read error of a much larger clone one base away. V gene TRBV12-3 or TRBV12-4 combines with J gene TRBJ1-2; D is ambiguous. CDR3 length: 13 residues. Deletions cut 3 bases from V and 7 bases from J, with 12 bases between. The CDR3 sequence: CASSLSAGCGYTF. The CDR3 bases are TGTGCCAGCAGTTTGTCGGCGGGCTGTGGCTACACCTTC.

In its sample, this clonotype was seen a few times. CDR3 region: CASSRQGSGDTQYF. Written as DNA, the CDR3 is TGTGCCAGCAGCCGACAGGGTTCGGGGGATACGCAGTATTTT. The V call is TRBV9, the J call TRBJ2-3, with 7 bases lining up with TRBD1. J was trimmed by 6 bases and V by 4 bases; bases with no gene match: 8. Germline V gene data show CDR1 as SGDLS and CDR2 as YYNGEE. This CDR3 has 14 residues.

This clonotype was counted ten times or more. This chain joins TRBV7-7 and TRBJ2-1; D is possibly TRBD1 (6 bases). This CDR3 comprises 13 residues. CDR1 SSHAT and CDR2 FNYEAQ come from the germline V gene (reference sequence). V gave up 2 bases and J gave up 5 bases, with 7 bases separating them. In nucleotides, the CDR3 is TGTGCCAGCAGCTTATCAGGGGACAATGAGCAGTTCTTC. Translated: CASSLSGDNEQFF.

This clonotype was counted a few times. V usage is TRBV6-2 or TRBV6-3 and J usage is TRBJ1-1; 8 nucleotides align to TRBD1. This CDR3 region has 15 residues. Germline CDR1 and CDR2: MNHEY and SVGEGT. Unmatched junction bases numbered 9, after V lost 4 bases and J lost 5 bases. The CDR3 DNA reads as TGTGCCAGCAGTTTGTGGAACAGGGGGACGACTGAAGCTTTCTTT. Its protein is CASSLWNRGTTEAFF.

As regards this clonotype: One end of the junction is discordant with germline, which a read error may explain. The rearrangement uses TRBV5-1 and TRBJ2-1, with D hard to call. The CDR3 has 12 residues. From germline, CDR1 is SGHRS and CDR2 YFSETQ. The CDR3 bases are TGCACCAGCAGCCGGGCGGTCAATGAGCAGTTCTTC. Translating gives CTSSRAVNEQFF.

The chain uses TRBV9 and TRBJ1-4; tentative D call: TRBD1 (5 bases). With 4 bases removed from V and 5 bases from J, the gap between germline ends came to 18 bases. The germline CDR1 and CDR2 sequences are SGDLS and YYNGEE. The length of the CDR3 is 16 residues. CDR3 coding DNA: TGTGCCAGCAGCCTCGGGACGGCCGCCGGGAATGAAAAACTGTTTTTT. Translation: CASSLGTAAGNEKLFF.

V gene TRBV29-1 combines with J gene TRBJ2-1, with D perhaps matching TRBD2 (5 bases). Judging by the DNA end, TRBJ2-7 fits better; the J call may be wrong. There are 18 residues in the CDR3. In germline, CDR1 is SQVTM, CDR2 ANQGSEA. Here the CDR3 DNA reads TGCAGCGTTGAACCACTTGCTAGCCCAAGAGTCTCCTACAATGGGCAGTACTTC. The encoded protein is CSVEPLASPRVSYNGQYF.

This chain uses TRBV4-3 with TRBJ1-5; possibly TRBD1 for D (5 bases). Germline V lookup: CDR1 LGHNA, CDR2 YSLEER. The V and J ends lost 1 base and 3 bases respectively, with 25 bases between them. The CDR3 runs 20 residues. The CDR3 protein is CASSQGWVRGRHDSNQPQHF. DNA for the CDR3: TGCGCCAGCAGCCAAGGTTGGGTCCGGGGCAGGCATGACTCCAATCAGCCCCAGCATTTT.

The genes are TRBV11-2 and TRBJ1-1; 8 bases fit TRBD1. The CDR3 spans 17 residues. Germline V gene sequence: CDR1 SGHAT, CDR2 FQNNGV. V was clipped by 4 bases and J by 0 bases; unmatched bases: 10. The CDR3 sequence: CASSSRDRTYLNTEAFF. The CDR3 DNA follows: TGTGCCAGCAGCTCTAGGGACAGGACATACCTGAACACTGAAGCTTTCTTT.

The CDR3 here is CTTGTGTNYGYTF. The CDR3 DNA is TGTACCACCGGGACAGGGACTAACTATGGCTACACCTTC. This chain uses TRBV28 with TRBJ1-2, with TRBD1 identical over 9 bases. CDR3 length: 13 residues. Germline V gives CDR1 MDHEN, CDR2 SYDVKM.

This rearrangement joins TRBV7-6 to TRBJ2-7; 7 bases align to TRBD1. V dropped 2 bases and J dropped 0; count of bases not matched to a gene: 4. CDR3 length equals 15 residues. Germline V gene lookup returns CDR1 SGHVS and CDR2 FNYEAQ. The CDR3 nucleotides are TGTGCCAGCAGCTTAACACAGGGGAGCTCCTACGAGCAGTACTTC. Translation: CASSLTQGSSYEQYF.

This clonotype has at least ten counts. V gene TRBV29-1 combines with J gene TRBJ1-2; no reliable D call. The CDR3 length is 12 residues. Trimming cost V 4 bases and J 4 bases, with 10 bases left between them. The germline V gene encodes CDR1 SQVTM and CDR2 ANQGSEA. CDR3 nucleotide sequence: TGCAGCGTTGTTCGGGGTGTCTATGGCTACACCTTC. As protein: CSVVRGVYGYTF.

This clonotype showed up many times. The rearrangement uses TRBV29-1 and TRBJ2-5; no clear D gene. Per germline, CDR1 SQVTM and CDR2 ANQGSEA. The ends were cut back, 5 bases at V and 4 bases at J, with 8 bases in the middle. The CDR3 loop spans 11 amino acids. CDR3 nucleotides: TGCAGCGTTCATGGTGGAGAGACCCAGTACTTC. It encodes CSVHGGETQYF.

The chain recombines TRBV4-3 with TRBJ1-4; D unresolved. The CDR3 length is 16 residues. Trimming left V 1 base short and J 5 bases short, with 14 bases between. Germline V CDR1 and CDR2: LGHNA, YSLEER. This CDR3 reads CASSQVVRRWNEKLFF. Written as DNA, the CDR3 is TGCGCCAGCAGCCAAGTTGTGAGGAGGTGGAATGAAAAACTGTTTTTT.

The chain joins TRBV21-1 to TRBJ1-5; the table gives TRBD1 as D, unverified against the DNA. TRBV21-1 is deemed a pseudogene. This CDR3 region has 15 residues. CDR3 protein: CASSKGQGRNQPQHF. The CDR3 DNA reads TGTGCCAGCAGCAAAGGGCAGGGGCGCAATCAGCCCCAGCATTTT.

This clonotype was recorded a few times. A junction boundary mismatches the germline segment, possibly from a read error. The chain employs TRBV11-2 and TRBJ1-4; D gene unclear. The CDR3 is made up of 11 amino acids. Per the germline V gene, CDR1 is SGHAT and CDR2 is FQNNGV. CDR3 DNA: TGTGCCAGCAGCTCCTTAGAAAGACTGTTTTTT. This translates into CASSSLERLFF. The entire variable domain, with the rest obtained from reference TRBV11-2 and TRBJ1-4, is as follows: EAGVAQSPRYKIIEKRQSVAFWCNPISGHATLYWYQQILGQGPKLLIQFQNNGVVDDSQLPKDRFSAERLKGVDSTLKIQPAKLEDSAVYLCASSSLERLFFGSGTQLSVL.